This TCR beta chain was retrieved from a study of T-cell memory formation after mild COVID-19. This clonotype was seen a few times. Via MiXCR, TCRdb re-called the 5' RACE reads, giving one row per CDR3 protein. The sample shows approximately 150,000 distinct CDR3 sequences, about 14% of them seen only once. The V end was cut by 3 bases, the J end by 1 base, with 9 bases between. Germline CDR1 is MGHDK and CDR2 is SYGVNS. CDR3 length equals 14 residues. V and J are TRBV25-1 and TRBJ2-5; D is unresolved. The receptor was derived from an adult woman who had mild COVID-19 (a few samples of this study predate the infection). Cell type and time point are not known. The source material was PBMCs or a T cell subset sorted from them (not recorded which). In DNA form, the CDR3 reads TGTGCCAGCAGTGAGTGGGCAGGCCAAGAGACCCAGTACTTC. Its translation is CASSEWAGQETQYF.